This entry lists 26 T cell receptor beta chains sequenced from one sample in a study of T cell responses to AZD1222 COVID-19 vaccine. The method was immunoSEQ multiplex PCR; TCRdb's version includes in-frame clones alone and lacks a portion of them. Counted here are around 99,000 clones, roughly nine tenths occurring once; the ten biggest clones make up approximately 7.9%. Here the sequenced sample was peripheral blood, taken on day 0 of AZD1222 vaccination. The source is an adult in good health.

V and J are TRBV30 and TRBJ1-6; no reliable D call. The germline V gene has CDR1 GTSNPN and CDR2 SVGIG (reference sequence). CDR3 length equals 15 residues. V gave up 4 bases and J gave up 7 bases, with 17 bases separating them. The CDR3: CAWTPSAAGNSPLHF. CDR3 nucleotides: TGTGCCTGGACCCCGTCGGCAGCTGGGAATTCACCCCTCCACTTT.

V is TRBV23-1 and J is TRBJ2-7, with 7 bases that match TRBD2. TRBV23-1 counts as an open reading frame of uncertain function. V dropped 7 bases and J dropped 5; count of bases not matched to a gene: 17. CDR3 size: 16 residues. DNA of the CDR3: TGCGCCAGCATCCATAGGGCCAGCGGGATAAGGGACGAGCAGTACTTC. Amino acid sequence: CASIHRASGIRDEQYF.

The rearrangement uses TRBV3-1 (or the pseudogene TRBV3-2) and TRBJ1-2; D remains unclear. The CDR3 contains 15 residues. V lost 4 bases, J lost 4 bases, and 16 bases lay in between. The germline V gene encodes CDR1 LGHDT and CDR2 YNNKEL (reference sequence). The CDR3 DNA is TGTGCCAGCAGCCCCGGACGCAGGACCTTCTATGGCTACACCTTC. Its protein product is CASSPGRRTFYGYTF.

This clone came up a few times. The same CDR3 also results from other DNA sequences found in this sample. The chain is built from TRBV11-3 and TRBJ1-1; TRBD1 matches at 9 bases. After removal of 5 bases from V and 3 bases from J, the junction contained 7 bases not matched to a gene. The CDR3 contains 15 residues. CDR1 and CDR2 (germline): SGHNT, YENEEA. This chain's CDR3 is CASSTGQGRDTEAFF. The CDR3 region has the DNA TGTGCCAGCAGCACGGGACAGGGAAGGGACACTGAAGCTTTCTTT. The whole variable domain, remainder taken from reference TRBV11-3 and TRBJ1-1, is EAGVVQSPRYKIIEKKQPVAFWCNPISGHNTLYWYLQNLGQGPELLIRYENEEAVDDSQLPKDRFSAERLKGVDSTLKIQPAELGDSAVYLCASSTGQGRDTEAFFGQGTRLTVV.

A single count supports this clone. The chain employs TRBV13 and TRBJ1-6; D possibly corresponds to TRBD1 (5 bases). Germline CDR1 reads PRHDT; CDR2 reads FYEKMQ (reference sequence). V was pared by 4 bases and J by 10 bases, with 14 bases between. The CDR3 length is 14 residues. The CDR3 nucleotides are TGTGCCAGCAGCTCTAGGGACCTCAGGTCACCCCTCCACTTT. This translates into CASSSRDLRSPLHF. The whole variable domain, remainder taken from reference TRBV13 and TRBJ1-6, is AAGVIQSPRHLIKEKRETATLKCYPIPRHDTVYWYQQGPGQDPQFLISFYEKMQSDKGSIPDRFSAQQFSDYHSELNMSSLELGDSALYFCASSSRDLRSPLHFGNGTRLTVT.

J is TRBJ2-5 and V is TRBV27, with 7 positions matching TRBD2. The CDR3 sequence is 15 residues long. V lost 5 bases and J lost 4; bases outside the gene matches: 10. Germline assignment: CDR1 MNHEY and CDR2 SMNVEV (reference sequence). The CDR3 DNA sequence: TGTGCCAGCAGTGGGGCGGGGGACCGCCCAGAGACCCAGTACTTC. Its translation is CASSGAGDRPETQYF.

The chain carries TRBV2 and TRBJ1-2; no reliable D call. Trimming took 7 bases from V and 9 from J, leaving 21 bases between them. Germline loops: CDR1 SNHLY, CDR2 FYNNEI. The CDR3 is made up of 14 amino acids. This CDR3 is CASIGQDPRSSYTF. CDR3 sequence (DNA): TGTGCCAGCATAGGCCAGGACCCGAGGAGTAGCTACACCTTC.

This chain uses TRBV29-1 with TRBJ2-2, with D possibly being TRBD2 (5 bases). The germline V gene encodes CDR1 SQVTM and CDR2 ANQGSEA. The V end lost 3 bases, the J end lost 1 base, and 9 bases lay between the germline ends. The CDR3 consists of 14 residues. The CDR3 spells CSVETGWNTGELFF. CDR3 nucleotides: TGCAGCGTTGAGACGGGATGGAACACCGGGGAGCTGTTTTTT.

The V call is TRBV12-3 or TRBV12-4, the J call TRBJ1-5; D is unclear. This CDR3 region has 13 residues. Trimming removed 4 bases at V and 7 bases at J, with 11 bases between. The CDR3 DNA follows: TGTGCCAGCAGTTCGACCTCGGGACAGCCCCAGCATTTT. The encoded protein is CASSSTSGQPQHF.

The chain combines TRBV3-1 (or the pseudogene TRBV3-2) with TRBJ2-3; TRBD2 aligns across 7 bases. Trimming at V came to 3 bases and at J to 3 bases, leaving 6 bases not matched to a gene. The germline V gene encodes CDR1 LGHDT and CDR2 YNNKEL (reference sequence). This CDR3 has 15 residues. The chain's CDR3 is CASSQAGEGTDTQYF. CDR3 DNA: TGTGCCAGCAGCCAGGCGGGAGAAGGTACAGATACGCAGTATTTT.

This clone is a singleton in its sample. The same CDR3 is also encoded by other DNA sequences in this sample. The genes are TRBV18 and TRBJ2-7; D perhaps matches TRBD2 (6 bases). Germline V gene sequence: CDR1 KGHSH, CDR2 LQKENI. CDR3 length equals 13 residues. With 3 bases removed from V and 3 bases from J, the gap between germline ends came to 9 bases. DNA of the CDR3: TGTGCCAGCTCACCCCCTAGCGTCTACGAGCAGTACTTC. It translates to CASSPPSVYEQYF.

The CDR3 sequence: CASSQGGLINSPLHF. CDR3 coding DNA: TGCGCCAGCAGCCAAGGGGGACTGATCAATTCACCCCTCCACTTT. The chain uses TRBV4-1 and TRBJ1-6; possible D gene TRBD1, 5 bases. The CDR3 covers 15 residues. Trimming pared 1 base from V and 7 bases from J, leaving 11 bases between. Germline-derived CDR1 and CDR2 are MGHRA and YSYEKL.

This CDR3 is CASSPAGVGNQPQHF. For the CDR3, the DNA is TGTGCCAGCTCACCAGCAGGGGTGGGCAATCAGCCCCAGCATTTT. The V call is TRBV18, the J call TRBJ1-5; D is possibly TRBD1 (6 bases). This CDR3 contains 15 residues. Looked up from germline, CDR1 is KGHSH and CDR2 is LQKENI. V was clipped by 2 bases and J by 2 bases, with 10 bases between them.

The chain links TRBV19 to TRBJ1-5; D call uncertain. Per the germline V gene, CDR1 is LNHDA and CDR2 is SQIVND (reference sequence). The ends were cut back, 3 bases at V and 0 bases at J, with 6 bases in the middle. The CDR3 is 14 amino acids. This CDR3 is CASSIFDSNQPQHF. The CDR3 DNA sequence: TGTGCCAGTAGTATTTTTGATAGCAATCAGCCCCAGCATTTT. Variable domain in full (rest from reference TRBV19 and TRBJ1-5): DGGITQSPKYLFRKEGQNVTLSCEQNLNHDAMYWYRQDPGQGLRLIYYSQIVNDFQKGDIAEGYSVSREKKESFPLTVTSAQKNPTAFYLCASSIFDSNQPQHFGDGTRLSIL.

V is TRBV3-1 (or the pseudogene TRBV3-2) and J is TRBJ1-1, with TRBD1 matching over 8 bases. The V segment lost 3 bases and the J segment 3 bases; nucleotides outside the gene matches: 6. Germline CDR1 LGHDT, CDR2 YNNKEL (reference sequence). The CDR3 loop spans 15 amino acids. Written as DNA, the CDR3 is TGTGCCAGCAGCCATAATCAGGGGGCAGACACTGAAGCTTTCTTT. This encodes CASSHNQGADTEAFF.

In its sample, this clone was seen once. V is TRBV2 and J is TRBJ1-5; 8 nucleotides line up with TRBD1. There are 15 residues in the CDR3. Unmatched junction bases numbered 7, after V lost 4 bases and J lost 5 bases. Germline lookup yields CDR1 SNHLY and CDR2 FYNNEI. CDR3 sequence reads: CASSGDRGGHQPQHF. The CDR3 region has the DNA TGTGCCAGCAGTGGCGACAGGGGTGGACATCAGCCCCAGCATTTT.

This sequence joins TRBV7-3 and TRBJ1-1; D is undetermined. Germline V lookup: CDR1 SGHTA, CDR2 FQGTGA. Trimming removed 3 bases from V and 1 base from J, with 9 bases in between. CDR3 length equals 14 residues. This CDR3 reads CASSFAGENTEAFF. The CDR3 DNA sequence: TGTGCCAGCAGCTTCGCTGGGGAGAACACTGAAGCTTTCTTT.

V gene TRBV7-8 combines with J gene TRBJ1-2; a possible D gene is TRBD1 (5 bases). Germline lookup yields CDR1 SGHVS and CDR2 FQNEAQ. The V and J ends lost 2 bases and 7 bases respectively, with 23 bases between them. The CDR3 consists of 17 residues. In DNA, the CDR3 is TGTGCCAGCAGCTTAAGTCGGGTCCCCAGGGCCGTGGGTGGCTACACCTTC. Protein product: CASSLSRVPRAVGGYTF.

The V gene is TRBV13, the J gene TRBJ2-3; 13 bases are shared with TRBD2. Germline CDR1 reads PRHDT; CDR2 reads FYEKMQ (reference sequence). Trimming at V came to 5 bases and at J to 4 bases, leaving 9 bases not matched to a gene. CDR3 length: 17 amino acids. The chain's CDR3 is CASSIQTSGRAADTQYF. The CDR3 DNA reads as TGTGCCAGCAGCATCCAAACTAGCGGGAGGGCGGCAGATACGCAGTATTTT.

The rearrangement links TRBV5-6 to TRBJ1-2; D gene uncertain. Germline assignment: CDR1 SGHDT and CDR2 YYEEEE. Trimming pared 4 bases from V and 0 bases from J, leaving 7 bases between. The CDR3 sequence is 13 residues long. The CDR3 region is CASSQETNYGYTF. Here the CDR3 DNA reads TGTGCCAGCAGCCAGGAGACTAACTATGGCTACACCTTC.

The CDR3 protein is CASRWTLQNTEAFF. DNA for the CDR3: TGTGCCAGCAGATGGACCCTACAGAACACTGAAGCTTTCTTT. The chain carries TRBV6-5 and TRBJ1-1, with no clear D. V was pared by 6 bases and J by 1 base, with 12 bases between. Germline V gene sequence: CDR1 MNHEY, CDR2 SVGAGI. The CDR3 is made up of 14 amino acids.

V gene TRBV6-2 or TRBV6-3 combines with J gene TRBJ1-2, with unresolved D. V was pared by 2 bases and J by 4 bases, with 14 bases between. The germline CDR1 and CDR2 sequences are MNHEY and SVGEGT. The CDR3 length is 15 residues. The CDR3 loop is CASSYARGGSYGYTF. For the CDR3, the DNA is TGTGCCAGCAGTTACGCCCGGGGAGGAAGCTATGGCTACACCTTC.

The V and J genes are TRBV7-9 and TRBJ2-1; TRBD2 might be the D (5 bases). The CDR3 loop spans 13 amino acids. CDR1 is SEHNR and CDR2 is FQNEAQ in the germline V gene (reference sequence). Between the trimmed V and J ends, which lost 4 bases and 9 bases, there was a span of 13 bases. Here the CDR3 reads CASSYTSGLEQFF. The CDR3 DNA reads as TGTGCCAGCAGCTACACTAGTGGCCTTGAGCAGTTCTTC.

This chain connects TRBV7-9 to TRBJ1-2; maybe TRBD1 (5 bases). This CDR3 contains 15 residues. CDR1 and CDR2 (germline): SEHNR, FQNEAQ (reference sequence). The germline V and J ends were trimmed by 1 base and 4 bases, with 13 bases remaining between them. The CDR3 spells CASSLGTQVTYGYTF. DNA for the CDR3: TGTGCCAGCAGCTTAGGCACACAGGTTACCTATGGCTACACCTTC.

The chain couples TRBV27 to TRBJ1-2; TRBD1 matches 7 bases. Unmatched junction bases numbered 2, after V lost 4 bases and J lost 0 bases. This CDR3 is built from 14 residues. Germline-derived CDR1 and CDR2 are MNHEY and SMNVEV (reference sequence). The CDR3 spells CASSWGQSNYGYTF. The CDR3 DNA reads as TGTGCCAGCAGTTGGGGACAGTCTAACTATGGCTACACCTTC.

This chain joins TRBV12-3 or TRBV12-4 and TRBJ1-6; D remains ambiguous. Trimming cost V 6 bases and J 9 bases, with 12 bases left between them. The CDR3 consists of 13 residues. The CDR3 sequence: CASSPGRGSPLHF. The CDR3 coding sequence is TGTGCCAGCAGCCCTGGGCGGGGTTCACCCCTCCACTTT.